The clone carrying this TCR beta chain appeared once. What it recognizes is unknown. The CDR3 runs 14 residues. CDR1 is SGHNT and CDR2 is YENEEA in the germline V gene. Trimming cost V 5 bases and J 5 bases, with 14 bases left between them. The sample is drawn from a study of cytomegalovirus exposure and HLA in healthy donors. Points from the study as a whole: In vitro, three CMV-associated chains proved specific for CMV antigens.

Produced via immunoSEQ multiplex PCR; TCRdb's table is partial and in-frame only. The sample yields 250,000 to 350,000 clones, about nine tenths seen once. The chain is built from TRBV11-3 and TRBJ2-3; possibly TRBD1 for D (5 bases). The receptor was isolated from a woman younger than 35 in good health and CMV-seronegative. The sample was PBMCs. CDR3 protein: CASSPLSRVDTQYF. For the CDR3, the DNA is TGTGCCAGCAGCCCTCTGTCCAGGGTAGATACGCAGTATTTT.